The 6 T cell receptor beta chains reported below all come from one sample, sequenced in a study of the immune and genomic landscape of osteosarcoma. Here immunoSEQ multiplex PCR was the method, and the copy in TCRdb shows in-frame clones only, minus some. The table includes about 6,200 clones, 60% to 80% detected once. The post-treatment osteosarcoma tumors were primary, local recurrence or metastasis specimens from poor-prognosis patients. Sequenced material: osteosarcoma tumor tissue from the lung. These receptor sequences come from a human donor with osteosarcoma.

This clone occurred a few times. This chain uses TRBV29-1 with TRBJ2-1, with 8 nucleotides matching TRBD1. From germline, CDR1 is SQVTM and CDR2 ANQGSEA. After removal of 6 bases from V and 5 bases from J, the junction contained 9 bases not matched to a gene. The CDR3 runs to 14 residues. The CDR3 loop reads CSVRRTGMDNEQFF. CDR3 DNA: TGCAGCGTGAGACGGACAGGGATGGACAATGAGCAGTTCTTC.

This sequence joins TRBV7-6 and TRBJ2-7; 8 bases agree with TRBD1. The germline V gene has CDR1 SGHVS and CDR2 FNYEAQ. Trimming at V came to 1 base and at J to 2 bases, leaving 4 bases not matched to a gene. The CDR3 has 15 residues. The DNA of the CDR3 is TGTGCCAGCAGCTTAGGACGGACAGGGCCCTACGAGCAGTACTTC. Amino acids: CASSLGRTGPYEQYF.

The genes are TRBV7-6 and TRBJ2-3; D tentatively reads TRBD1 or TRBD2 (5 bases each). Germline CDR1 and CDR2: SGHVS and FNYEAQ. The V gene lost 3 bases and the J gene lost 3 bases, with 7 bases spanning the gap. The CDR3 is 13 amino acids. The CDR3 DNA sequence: TGTGCCAGCAGCTTGGGACCTACAGATACGCAGTATTTT. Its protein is CASSLGPTDTQYF.

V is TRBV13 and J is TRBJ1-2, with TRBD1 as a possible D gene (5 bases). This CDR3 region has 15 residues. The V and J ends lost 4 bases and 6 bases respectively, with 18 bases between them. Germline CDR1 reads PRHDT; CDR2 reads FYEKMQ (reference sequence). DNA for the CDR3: TGTGCCAGCAGCTCCCGGGACTCCGGCGGGGATGGCTACACCTTC. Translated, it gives CASSSRDSGGDGYTF. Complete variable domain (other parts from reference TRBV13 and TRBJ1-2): AAGVIQSPRHLIKEKRETATLKCYPIPRHDTVYWYQQGPGQDPQFLISFYEKMQSDKGSIPDRFSAQQFSDYHSELNMSSLELGDSALYFCASSSRDSGGDGYTFGSGTRLTVV.

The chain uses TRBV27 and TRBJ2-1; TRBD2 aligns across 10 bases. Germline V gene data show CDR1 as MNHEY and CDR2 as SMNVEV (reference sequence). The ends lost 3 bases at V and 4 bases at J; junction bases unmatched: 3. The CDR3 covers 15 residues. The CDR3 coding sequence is TGTGCCAGCAGTTTCGTAGCGGGAGGATACAATGAGCAGTTCTTC. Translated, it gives CASSFVAGGYNEQFF.

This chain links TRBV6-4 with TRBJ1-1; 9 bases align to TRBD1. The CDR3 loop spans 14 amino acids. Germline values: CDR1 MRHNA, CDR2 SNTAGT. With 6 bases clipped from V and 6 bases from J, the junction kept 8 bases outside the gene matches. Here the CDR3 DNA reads TGTGCCAGCAGGGTAACAGGGGGCGCCGCTGAAGCTTTCTTT. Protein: CASRVTGGAAEAFF.